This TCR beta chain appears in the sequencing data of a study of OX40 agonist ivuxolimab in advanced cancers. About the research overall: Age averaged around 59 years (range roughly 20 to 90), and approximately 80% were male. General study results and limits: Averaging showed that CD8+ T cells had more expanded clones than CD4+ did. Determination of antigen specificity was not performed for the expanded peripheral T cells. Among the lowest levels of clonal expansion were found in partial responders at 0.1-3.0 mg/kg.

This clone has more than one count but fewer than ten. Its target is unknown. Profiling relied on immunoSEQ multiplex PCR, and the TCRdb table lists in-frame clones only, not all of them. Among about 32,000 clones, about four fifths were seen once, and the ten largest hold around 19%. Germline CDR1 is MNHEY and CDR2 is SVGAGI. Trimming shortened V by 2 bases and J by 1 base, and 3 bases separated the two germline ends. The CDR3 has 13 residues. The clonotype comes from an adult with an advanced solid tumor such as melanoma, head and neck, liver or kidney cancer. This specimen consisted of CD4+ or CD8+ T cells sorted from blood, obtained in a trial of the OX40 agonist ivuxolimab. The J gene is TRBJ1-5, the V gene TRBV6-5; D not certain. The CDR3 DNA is TGTGCCAGCAGTTACGACAGCAATCAGCCCCAGCATTTT. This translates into CASSYDSNQPQHF.